This T cell receptor beta chain was obtained from a study of T cell repertoires in cytomegalovirus infection. Study-level background: In the study, CMV epitopes included recently identified HLA-C-restricted and well-studied HLA-B-restricted ones. CMV infection together with matching HLA type was indicated by public TCR beta signatures.

Deletions cut 2 bases from V and 4 bases from J, with 11 bases between. The CDR3 extends over 15 amino acids. Germline V gene sequence: CDR1 SGHTA, CDR2 FQGNSA. One entry per CDR3 protein results from TCRdb running MiXCR on the reads. The sample has 140,000 to 150,000 distinct CDR3 sequences, over 25% seen once. This clonotype was seen more than once but under ten times. Antigen: not known. Sequences were derived from CD8+ T cells from cultured PBMCs, sampled from culture after CMV antigen stimulation. This sequence originates from a human donor in good health (CMV status not recorded). Some clones in this sample may be carry-over from other donors' samples. This chain connects TRBV7-2 to TRBJ2-2, with D perhaps TRBD1 or TRBD2 (5 bases each). CDR3 nucleotide sequence: TGTGCCAGCAGCTTACTCGAGGGGATCACCGGGGAGCTGTTTTTT. Amino acids: CASSLLEGITGELFF. The variable domain in full, completed from reference TRBV7-2 and TRBJ2-2, reads GAGVSQSPSNKVTEKGKDVELRCDPISGHTALYWYRQSLGQGLEFLIYFQGNSAPDKSGLPSDRFSAERTGGSVSTLTIQRTQQEDSAVYLCASSLLEGITGELFFGEGSRLTVL.